These 29 T cell receptor beta chains were sequenced from one sample in a study of CD8+ T cells in alopecia areata. As the sequencing template, cDNA was produced by extracting RNA and reverse transcribing it. Assay: immunoSEQ multiplex PCR; the TCRdb copy retains only in-frame clones and omits some. The profile shows approximately 200,000 clones, roughly three fifths of them singletons. Sample treatment: oral pan-JAK inhibitor, 5-10 mg twice daily. This specimen consisted of CD4+ T cells sorted from blood, obtained at week 4, from a patient treated with tofacitinib. These receptor sequences come from a human donor with alopecia areata.

The sample holds one count of this clone. The CDR3 sequence: CASSYSLARAYEQYF. CDR3 nucleotide sequence: TGTGCCAGCAGTTATTCGCTAGCGCGTGCCTACGAGCAGTACTTC. The gene calls are TRBV6-5 and TRBJ2-7; a weak D match, TRBD2 (6 bases). Germline values: CDR1 MNHEY, CDR2 SVGAGI. The CDR3 contains 15 residues. V lost 3 bases and J lost 2, with 14 bases in between.

This rearrangement joins TRBV5-4 to TRBJ2-7; the D gene is possibly TRBD1 (5 bases). The CDR3 has 14 residues. The germline V gene encodes CDR1 SGHNT and CDR2 YYREEE (reference sequence). V was pared by 10 bases and J by 2 bases, with 19 bases between. CDR3 nucleotides: TGTGCCGGCTCGAACAGGACGTCTCCCTACGAGCAGTACTTC. Protein product: CAGSNRTSPYEQYF.

This clone came up a few times. The chain uses TRBV14 and TRBJ2-5; tentatively, D is TRBD2 (6 bases). V lost 6 bases and J 8 bases, leaving 16 bases between the germline ends. CDR3 length: 13 residues. Germline V CDR1 and CDR2: SGHDN, FVKESK. The DNA for the CDR3 is TGTGCCAGCAGGCCGGGACTCGGTGGAACCCAGTACTTC. This sequence encodes CASRPGLGGTQYF.

The V call is TRBV2, the J call TRBJ2-5, with TRBD1 matching over 9 bases. CDR3 length: 14 amino acids. Germline V gene data show CDR1 as SNHLY and CDR2 as FYNNEI. Trimming cost V 6 bases and J 3 bases; bases outside gene matches: 5. The CDR3 coding sequence is TGTGCCAGCAGGTCCGGGACAGGGAAAGAGACCCAGTACTTC. Residues: CASRSGTGKETQYF.

The V call is TRBV7-6, the J call TRBJ2-1, with 7 bases fitting TRBD1. The germline V gene encodes CDR1 SGHVS and CDR2 FNYEAQ. This CDR3 region has 15 residues. After removal of 2 bases from V and 0 bases from J, the junction contained 1 base not matched to a gene. The CDR3 is CASSLKGASYNEQFF. The CDR3 bases are TGTGCCAGCAGCTTAAAGGGGGCCTCCTACAATGAGCAGTTCTTC.

This sequence joins TRBV29-1 and TRBJ2-1, with D unclear. The germline gives CDR1 SQVTM, CDR2 ANQGSEA. The CDR3 loop spans 13 amino acids. Between the trimmed V and J ends, which lost 1 base and 0 bases, there was a span of 4 bases. Here the CDR3 reads CSVEGYSYNEQFF. The CDR3 DNA sequence: TGCAGCGTTGAAGGGTACTCCTACAATGAGCAGTTCTTC.

The rearrangement links TRBV6-5 to TRBJ1-3; 7 bases are a match to TRBD1. J lost 0 bases, V lost 7 bases, and 6 bases had no gene match. Germline-derived CDR1 and CDR2 are MNHEY and SVGAGI. The CDR3 covers 15 residues. The CDR3 DNA reads as TGTGCCAGCATTCTTCGACAGGGCTCTGGAAACACCATATATTTT. Translated, it gives CASILRQGSGNTIYF.

The chain recombines TRBV4-1 with TRBJ1-2; 7 nucleotides line up with TRBD1. The CDR3 covers 14 residues. CDR1 is MGHRA, CDR2 YSYEKL, per germline. The V segment lost 4 bases and the J segment 0 bases; nucleotides outside the gene matches: 2. CDR3 bases: TGCGCCAGCAGCCGCGGGACAGCTAACTATGGCTACACCTTC. Protein sequence: CASSRGTANYGYTF.

The V gene is TRBV7-9, the J gene TRBJ1-2, with 9 bases that match TRBD1. Germline trimming cut 7 bases from V and 3 bases from J; bases unmatched to any gene: 9. The germline gives CDR1 SEHNR, CDR2 FQNEAQ (reference sequence). The CDR3 runs to 15 residues. For the CDR3, the DNA is TGTGCCAGCACCCCCTGGGACAGGGAGGACTATGGCTACACCTTC. Its translation: CASTPWDREDYGYTF.

The chain links TRBV30 to TRBJ2-7; tentatively, D is TRBD1 (5 bases). Germline CDR1 reads GTSNPN; CDR2 reads SVGIG (reference sequence). V was trimmed by 3 bases and J by 3 bases, leaving 12 bases between them. This CDR3 is 13 amino acids long. The CDR3 coding sequence is TGTGCCTGGAGCCTTGACAGTTTCTACGAGCAGTACTTC. It encodes CAWSLDSFYEQYF.

This clone appeared once. The chain combines TRBV25-1 with TRBJ1-6; D gene unclear. Between the trimmed V and J ends, which lost 1 base and 6 bases, there was a span of 10 bases. The germline gives CDR1 MGHDK, CDR2 SYGVNS. The CDR3 has 15 amino acids. The DNA of the CDR3 is TGTGCCAGCAGTGAATCCGGACTGTTTAATTCACCCCTCCACTTT. Residues: CASSESGLFNSPLHF.

This sequence joins TRBV30 and TRBJ2-7; D unclear. This CDR3 has 14 amino acids. The germline V gene encodes CDR1 GTSNPN and CDR2 SVGIG (reference sequence). Trimming shortened V by 1 base and J by 0 bases, and 10 bases separated the two germline ends. CDR3 nucleotide sequence: TGTGCCTGGAGTGAGGGTGGGCTCTCCTACGAGCAGTACTTC. Protein sequence: CAWSEGGLSYEQYF. Variable domain in full (rest from reference TRBV30 and TRBJ2-7): SQTIHQWPATLVQPVGSPLSLECTVEGTSNPNLYWYRQAAGRGLQLLFYSVGIGQISSEVPQNLSASRPQDRQFILSSKKLLLSDSGFYLCAWSEGGLSYEQYFGPGTRLTVT.

This clone was counted at least ten times. V and J are TRBV2 and TRBJ1-1; D gene uncertain. Deletions cut 6 bases from V and 1 base from J, with 9 bases between. This CDR3 has 13 residues. Germline assignment: CDR1 SNHLY and CDR2 FYNNEI. This chain's CDR3 is CASRPQRNTEAFF. The DNA of the CDR3 is TGTGCCAGCAGGCCACAACGGAACACTGAAGCTTTCTTT. The full variable domain, with the rest looked up from reference TRBV2 and TRBJ1-1, is EPEVTQTPSHQVTQMGQEVILRCVPISNHLYFYWYRQILGQKVEFLVSFYNNEISEKSEIFDDQFSVERPDGSNFTLKIRSTKLEDSAMYFCASRPQRNTEAFFGQGTRLTVV.

The chain carries TRBV5-1 and TRBJ2-3; 7 bases are a match to TRBD1. Germline V CDR1 and CDR2: SGHRS, YFSETQ. J gave up 0 bases and V 5 bases, and 3 bases lay outside the gene matches. This CDR3 region has 14 residues. The CDR3 bases are TGCGCCAGCAGGGACAGGACTAGCACAGATACGCAGTATTTT. As protein: CASRDRTSTDTQYF.

The rearrangement joins TRBV7-2 to TRBJ2-1; tentatively, D is TRBD2 (5 bases). Germline lookup yields CDR1 SGHTA and CDR2 FQGNSA. This CDR3 is 15 amino acids long. V lost 0 bases and J 4 bases, leaving 10 bases between the germline ends. CDR3 nucleotides: TGTGCCAGCAGCTTAGCCTTCGGGGTGTACAATGAGCAGTTCTTC. Its protein is CASSLAFGVYNEQFF.

The rearrangement links TRBV29-1 to TRBJ1-2, with D possibly TRBD1 on 6 matching bases. Trimming left V 5 bases short and J 8 bases short, with 12 bases between. The length of the CDR3 is 11 residues. The germline V gene has CDR1 SQVTM and CDR2 ANQGSEA. Here the CDR3 reads CSVSGAPGYTF. The CDR3 coding sequence is TGCAGCGTTTCAGGGGCGCCGGGCTACACCTTC.

The V call is TRBV7-8, the J call TRBJ2-1; TRBD2 aligns across 8 bases. J lost 3 bases, V lost 1 base, and 5 bases had no gene match. This CDR3 region has 16 residues. Germline CDR1 SGHVS, CDR2 FQNEAQ. CDR3 loop: CASSLVTGGVYNEQFF. For the CDR3, the DNA is TGTGCCAGCAGCTTAGTCACGGGGGGGGTCTACAATGAGCAGTTCTTC.

The chain combines TRBV4-2 with TRBJ2-3; 11 nucleotides match TRBD2. This CDR3 comprises 16 residues. V trimming: 4 bases; J trimming: 2 bases; junction bases outside the gene matches: 5. The V gene's germline CDR1 is LGHNA and CDR2 YNFKEQ. DNA of the CDR3: TGTGCCAGCAGCCCCGGGACTAGCGGACACACAGATACGCAGTATTTT. Its translation is CASSPGTSGHTDTQYF.

This clone was detected only a few times. The chain is built from TRBV29-1 and TRBJ1-4, with unresolved D. Germline-derived CDR1 and CDR2 are SQVTM and ANQGSEA. This CDR3 has 12 amino acids. Trimming removed 2 bases from V and 8 bases from J, with 9 bases in between. As DNA, the CDR3 is TGCAGCGTTGAAACAGACAAAGAAAAACTGTTTTTT. This codes for CSVETDKEKLFF.

This chain uses TRBV6-6 with TRBJ2-1; no reliable D call. The CDR3 is 10 residues long. V lost 9 bases and J lost 5, with 5 bases in between. The V gene's germline CDR1 is MNHNY and CDR2 SVGAGI (reference sequence). The DNA of the CDR3 is TGTGCCAGTCGCGACAATGAGCAGTTCTTC. It is translated as CASRDNEQFF.

The CDR3 DNA reads TGTGCCAGCAGCTTATATGATGCCGGGGGAAACATTCAGTACTTC. It translates to CASSLYDAGGNIQYF. The chain couples TRBV7-2 to TRBJ2-4, with a tentative D call TRBD2 (6 bases). V was trimmed by 2 bases and J by 6 bases, leaving 14 bases between them. The CDR3 is 15 residues long. The germline CDR1 and CDR2 sequences are SGHTA and FQGNSA. The entire variable domain, with the rest obtained from reference TRBV7-2 and TRBJ2-4, is as follows: GAGVSQSPSNKVTEKGKDVELRCDPISGHTALYWYRQSLGQGLEFLIYFQGNSAPDKSGLPSDRFSAERTGGSVSTLTIQRTQQEDSAVYLCASSLYDAGGNIQYFGAGTRLSVL.

V and J are TRBV15 and TRBJ1-2; no reliable D call. The V end lost 0 bases, the J end lost 5 bases, and 10 bases lay between the germline ends. The CDR3 totals 14 residues. Germline assignment: CDR1 LNHNV and CDR2 YYDKDF (reference sequence). This CDR3 is CATSREGSSYGYTF. The CDR3 nucleotides read TGTGCCACCAGCAGAGAAGGATCCAGTTATGGCTACACCTTC.

The rearrangement links TRBV5-1 to TRBJ1-2, with 7 nucleotides matching TRBD1. The V and J ends lost 3 bases and 6 bases, in that order; junction bases with no gene match: 11. CDR3 length: 15 residues. Germline V gives CDR1 SGHRS, CDR2 YFSETQ. In DNA form, the CDR3 reads TGCGCCAGCAGCTCCCCGGGACAGCGGATTGATGGCTACACCTTC. Protein product: CASSSPGQRIDGYTF.

V is TRBV30 and J is TRBJ1-2; D gene uncertain. CDR1 and CDR2 (germline): GTSNPN, SVGIG (reference sequence). Trimming shortened V by 0 bases and J by 8 bases, and 7 bases separated the two germline ends. The CDR3 has 11 residues. As DNA, the CDR3 is TGTGCCTGGAGTGTATCTGCCGGCTACACCTTC. The encoded protein is CAWSVSAGYTF.

The chain links TRBV27 to TRBJ1-4; D is possibly TRBD1 (5 bases). V was pared by 5 bases and J by 4 bases, with 11 bases between. The length of the CDR3 is 14 residues. CDR1 is MNHEY, CDR2 SMNVEV, per germline (reference sequence). The CDR3 DNA reads TGTGCCAGCAGTCCAGGGCTTCATAATGAAAAACTGTTTTTT. It specifies CASSPGLHNEKLFF.

The chain employs TRBV7-2 and TRBJ2-5, with 8 bases fitting TRBD2. The CDR3 contains 16 residues. Germline V lookup: CDR1 SGHTA, CDR2 FQGNSA. The ends lost 5 bases at V and 3 bases at J; junction bases unmatched: 11. CDR3 sequence reads: CASSPRRGGQEETQYF. CDR3 DNA sequence: TGTGCCAGCAGCCCACGTCGGGGGGGGCAGGAAGAGACCCAGTACTTC.

This clone has just a few counts. The chain is built from TRBV27 and TRBJ1-6, with D tentatively TRBD1 (5 bases). The length of the CDR3 is 17 residues. Germline CDR1 and CDR2: MNHEY and SMNVEV (reference sequence). V was cut by 6 bases and J by 0 bases, with 15 bases left in between. CDR3 in amino acids: CASSRGDGSSYNSPLHF. The CDR3 region has the DNA TGTGCCAGCAGCCGGGGGGACGGGAGCTCCTATAATTCACCCCTCCACTTT.

The chain employs TRBV7-2 and TRBJ1-6, with unresolved D. Trimming removed 1 base from V and 6 bases from J, with 13 bases in between. Per the germline V gene, CDR1 is SGHTA and CDR2 is FQGNSA. CDR3 length: 16 amino acids. Here the CDR3 DNA reads TGTGCCAGCAGCTTAGGCGGGCCAGGTCTTAATTCACCCCTCCACTTT. Its protein product is CASSLGGPGLNSPLHF.

V usage is TRBV29-1 and J usage is TRBJ1-4; D remains ambiguous. The V and J ends lost 3 bases and 11 bases respectively, with 16 bases between them. The length of the CDR3 is 13 residues. Germline values: CDR1 SQVTM, CDR2 ANQGSEA. This chain's CDR3 is CSVEIGPKAKLFF. CDR3 in DNA: TGCAGCGTTGAGATCGGACCGAAAGCTAAACTGTTTTTT.